This entry lists 27 T cell receptor beta chains sequenced from one sample in a study of cytomegalovirus exposure and HLA in healthy donors. PCR primers comprised 60 Vbeta and 13 Jbeta primers. Repertoires were generated with immunoSEQ multiplex PCR, while TCRdb's copy carries only in-frame clones and drops some. The sample yields roughly 58,000 clones, 80% seen once. Sequencing used PBMCs. The origin of the receptors is a woman aged 40 to 50 in good health and CMV-seronegative.

V is TRBV28 and J is TRBJ1-2, with 9 bases fitting TRBD1. In germline, CDR1 is MDHEN, CDR2 SYDVKM. The CDR3 runs to 15 residues. The junction had 11 bases not matched to a gene; V was cut back by 5 bases and J by 7 bases. The CDR3 protein is CASSRTGERVGGYTF. The CDR3 coding sequence is TGTGCCAGCAGTCGGACAGGGGAGAGGGTGGGTGGCTACACCTTC.

The gene calls are TRBV14 and TRBJ2-7; D unclear. V was pared by 4 bases and J by 4 bases, with 14 bases between. Germline CDR1 and CDR2: SGHDN and FVKESK. This CDR3 region has 14 residues. CDR3 nucleotides: TGTGCCAGCAGCCGATCCATTCGGGTTTACGAGCAGTACTTC. This encodes CASSRSIRVYEQYF.

This rearrangement joins TRBV5-1 to TRBJ1-1, with D perhaps matching TRBD1 (6 bases). CDR3 length: 15 residues. V lost 7 bases and J lost 5, with 21 bases in between. Germline-derived CDR1 and CDR2 are SGHRS and YFSETQ. CDR3 nucleotide sequence: TGCGCCAGCTCGGGACATACAGGCTCGTTGACTGAAGCTTTCTTT. Translation: CASSGHTGSLTEAFF.

The gene calls are TRBV27 and TRBJ2-3, with 8 bases identical to TRBD1. The CDR3 extends over 13 amino acids. The germline gives CDR1 MNHEY, CDR2 SMNVEV (reference sequence). J gave up 7 bases and V 4 bases, and 4 bases lay outside the gene matches. In DNA, the CDR3 is TGTGCCAGCAGTTCCTACAGGGGGAATACGCAGTATTTT. Translated: CASSSYRGNTQYF.

The CDR3 DNA follows: TGCGCCAGCAGCCAGGGGACAGTTACCCGCGAGCAGTACTTC. It specifies CASSQGTVTREQYF. The genes are TRBV5-1 and TRBJ2-7; TRBD1 agrees at 7 bases. Germline assignment: CDR1 SGHRS and CDR2 YFSETQ. J was trimmed by 6 bases and V by 4 bases; bases with no gene match: 10. This CDR3 region has 14 residues. Full variable domain (outside the CDR3, taken from reference TRBV5-1 and TRBJ2-7): KAGVTQTPRYLIKTRGQQVTLSCSPISGHRSVSWYQQTPGQGLQFLFEYFSETQRNKGNFPGRFSGRQFSNSRSEMNVSTLELGDSALYLCASSQGTVTREQYFGPGTRLTVT.

V gene TRBV28 combines with J gene TRBJ1-2, with 9 bases aligning to TRBD1. The CDR3 runs to 14 residues. Germline V gives CDR1 MDHEN, CDR2 SYDVKM. V lost 5 bases, J lost 7 bases, and 8 bases stayed unmatched. The CDR3 nucleotides are TGTGCCAGCAGTGAACCGGGACAGGGAAGTGGCTACACCTTC. Its protein is CASSEPGQGSGYTF.

The V call is TRBV11-2, the J call TRBJ1-3; D gene uncertain. The CDR3 spans 15 residues. Germline V gives CDR1 SGHAT, CDR2 FQNNGV. V was trimmed by 4 bases and J by 7 bases, leaving 17 bases between them. The CDR3 here is CASSSSRENVNTIYF. Here the CDR3 DNA reads TGTGCCAGCAGCTCTAGCAGAGAAAACGTCAACACCATATATTTT.

The CDR3 loop reads CASSQGQEPYNEQFF. For the CDR3, the DNA is TGTGCCAGCAGCCAGGGACAGGAACCTTACAATGAGCAGTTCTTC. This chain joins TRBV4-2 and TRBJ2-1, with 8 bases fitting TRBD1. The junction had 5 bases not matched to a gene; V was cut back by 3 bases and J by 4 bases. The CDR3 extends over 15 amino acids. The germline CDR1 and CDR2 sequences are LGHNA and YNFKEQ.

The V and J genes are TRBV10-3 and TRBJ2-7, with D possibly being TRBD2 (5 bases). Germline CDR1 and CDR2: ENHRY and SYGVKD. The CDR3 sequence is 13 residues long. V lost 6 bases and J lost 4, with 13 bases in between. The CDR3 is CAIRGLEGYEQYF. CDR3 sequence (DNA): TGTGCCATCAGAGGACTGGAAGGGTACGAGCAGTACTTC.

This chain joins TRBV19 and TRBJ2-1, with 7 bases fitting TRBD1. This CDR3 spans 13 amino acids. J was trimmed by 4 bases and V by 6 bases; bases with no gene match: 3. Germline V gene data show CDR1 as LNHDA and CDR2 as SQIVND (reference sequence). The CDR3 sequence: CASRTGIYNEQFF. The CDR3 DNA sequence: TGTGCCAGTAGGACAGGGATTTACAATGAGCAGTTCTTC.

The chain uses TRBV11-2 and TRBJ2-1; D might be TRBD2 (6 bases). The V and J ends lost 3 bases and 5 bases respectively, with 20 bases between them. Germline CDR1 reads SGHAT; CDR2 reads FQNNGV. This CDR3 is 17 amino acids long. The CDR3 sequence: CASSFHGYGTQNNEQFF. CDR3 nucleotide sequence: TGTGCCAGCAGCTTCCACGGCTACGGGACTCAAAACAATGAGCAGTTCTTC.

This clone is a singleton in its sample. V and J are TRBV2 and TRBJ2-2, with D perhaps TRBD2 (5 bases). The CDR3 runs to 13 residues. CDR1 is SNHLY and CDR2 is FYNNEI in the germline V gene. The V end was cut by 5 bases, the J end by 5 bases, with 9 bases between. The DNA for the CDR3 is TGTGCCAGCAGTACCACTAGGACCGGGGAGCTGTTTTTT. This translates into CASSTTRTGELFF.

V is TRBV7-2 and J is TRBJ1-3, with 7 nucleotides matching TRBD1. Germline trimming cut 6 bases from V and 2 bases from J; bases unmatched to any gene: 7. Germline CDR1 SGHTA, CDR2 FQGNSA. The length of the CDR3 is 15 residues. As DNA, the CDR3 is TGTGCCAGCAGTTTCCCCGGGACAGCTGGAAACACCATATATTTT. It is translated as CASSFPGTAGNTIYF.

This chain joins TRBV5-1 and TRBJ2-6; D ambiguous. The V end lost 5 bases, the J end lost 0 bases, and 9 bases lay between the germline ends. This CDR3 contains 15 residues. In germline, CDR1 is SGHRS, CDR2 YFSETQ. The CDR3 bases are TGCGCCAGCAGTTCCGGTCCCTCTGGGGCCAACGTCCTGACTTTC. Translation: CASSSGPSGANVLTF.

This rearrangement joins TRBV19 to TRBJ2-2; 7 nucleotides line up with TRBD2. V lost 6 bases, J lost 2 bases, and 9 bases stayed unmatched. Germline CDR1 and CDR2: LNHDA and SQIVND (reference sequence). The CDR3 is 16 amino acids. Here the CDR3 DNA reads TGTGCCAGTAGACCACCGGGACTACAAAACACCGGGGAGCTGTTTTTT. Translation gives CASRPPGLQNTGELFF. Drawing the rest from reference TRBV19 and TRBJ2-2, the complete variable domain is DGGITQSPKYLFRKEGQNVTLSCEQNLNHDAMYWYRQDPGQGLRLIYYSQIVNDFQKGDIAEGYSVSREKKESFPLTVTSAQKNPTAFYLCASRPPGLQNTGELFFGEGSRLTVL.

Only a few counts were recorded for this clone. This sequence joins TRBV9 and TRBJ1-4; TRBD1 matches at 9 bases. V lost 0 bases, J lost 8 bases, and 11 bases stayed unmatched. The CDR3 spans 17 residues. Germline V gives CDR1 SGDLS, CDR2 YYNGEE. CDR3 DNA sequence: TGTGCCAGCAGCGTAGGGGGACAGGGTTCCTTTGGGGAAAAACTGTTTTTT. Its protein is CASSVGGQGSFGEKLFF.

A few counts support this clone. V and J are TRBV25-1 and TRBJ2-7; D perhaps matches TRBD2 (6 bases). The CDR3 runs to 15 residues. Germline CDR1 MGHDK, CDR2 SYGVNS. Trimming cost V 3 bases and J 1 base, with 13 bases left between them. DNA for the CDR3: TGTGCCAGCAGTGATCACGGGACTCGTTCCTACGAGCAGTACTTC. Translating it yields CASSDHGTRSYEQYF.

The chain combines TRBV7-3 with TRBJ2-3, with 8 nucleotides matching TRBD1. J was trimmed by 4 bases and V by 5 bases; bases with no gene match: 2. In germline, CDR1 is SGHTA, CDR2 FQGTGA. This CDR3 spans 13 amino acids. CDR3 protein: CASSLQGADTQYF. CDR3 nucleotide sequence: TGTGCCAGCAGCCTACAGGGGGCAGATACGCAGTATTTT.

The chain is built from TRBV9 and TRBJ1-1; D remains ambiguous. The CDR3 is made up of 16 amino acids. V lost 0 bases and J 0 bases, leaving 12 bases between the germline ends. Germline CDR1 and CDR2: SGDLS and YYNGEE. The CDR3 spells CASSVAPGGVNTEAFF. The DNA for the CDR3 is TGTGCCAGCAGCGTAGCTCCCGGCGGGGTGAACACTGAAGCTTTCTTT.

CDR3 in amino acids: CASTEPGRTGELFF. DNA of the CDR3: TGTGCCAGCACCGAACCCGGGAGGACCGGGGAGCTGTTTTTT. This chain uses TRBV7-9 with TRBJ2-2; 7 nucleotides line up with TRBD2. V was clipped by 7 bases and J by 5 bases; unmatched bases: 7. Looked up from germline, CDR1 is SEHNR and CDR2 is FQNEAQ (reference sequence). The length of the CDR3 is 14 residues.

This clone occurred a few times. The DNA of the CDR3 is TGTGCCAGTAGTAGCGAGTATGGTCTAGCATACAATGAGCAGTTCTTC. This codes for CASSSEYGLAYNEQFF. The gene calls are TRBV19 and TRBJ2-1, with D tentatively TRBD2 (5 bases). The V gene's germline CDR1 is LNHDA and CDR2 SQIVND (reference sequence). This CDR3 has 16 residues. V lost 4 bases and J 4 bases, leaving 17 bases between the germline ends.

The rearrangement uses TRBV7-6 and TRBJ2-2; 9 positions match TRBD2. Germline CDR1 reads SGHVS; CDR2 reads FNYEAQ. V shed 6 bases, J shed 1 base, and the junction held 0 bases outside the gene matches. The CDR3 contains 14 residues. CDR3 in DNA: TGTGCCAGCAGTAGCGGGAGGAACACCGGGGAGCTGTTTTTT. It is translated as CASSSGRNTGELFF.

The chain has TRBV2 and TRBJ2-7; TRBD1 aligns across 7 bases. Germline trimming cut 2 bases from V and 3 bases from J; bases unmatched to any gene: 13. The CDR3 runs to 17 residues. Germline V gene data show CDR1 as SNHLY and CDR2 as FYNNEI. The CDR3 coding sequence is TGTGCCAGCAGTGAATCCTTACGGGACAGTCAAAACTACGAGCAGTACTTC. Amino acid sequence: CASSESLRDSQNYEQYF.

The CDR3 DNA follows: TGTGCCAGCCGGGGACAGACCCTCCTCCTACAGTACTTC. Translation: CASRGQTLLLQYF. V and J are TRBV2 and TRBJ2-7; 7 bases map to TRBD1. V was clipped by 8 bases and J by 10 bases; unmatched bases: 14. CDR3 size: 13 residues. Germline values: CDR1 SNHLY, CDR2 FYNNEI.

The chain combines TRBV27 with TRBJ1-1, with 7 positions matching TRBD1. Germline loops: CDR1 MNHEY, CDR2 SMNVEV (reference sequence). The CDR3 spans 15 residues. The J segment lost 11 bases and the V segment lost 7 bases, leaving 19 bases of the junction unmatched. The CDR3 spells CASKPAKGARYVAFF. The CDR3 DNA sequence: TGTGCCAGCAAACCAGCCAAGGGGGCACGGTATGTTGCTTTCTTT.

The rearrangement uses TRBV27 and TRBJ2-3, with 7 bases fitting TRBD2. The CDR3 contains 18 residues. Germline V lookup: CDR1 MNHEY, CDR2 SMNVEV (reference sequence). Trimming at V came to 1 base and at J to 0 bases, leaving 10 bases not matched to a gene. This chain's CDR3 is CASSLWTGGQASTDTQYF. The CDR3 DNA reads as TGTGCCAGCAGTTTATGGACGGGAGGCCAGGCTAGCACAGATACGCAGTATTTT.

The chain recombines TRBV10-3 with TRBJ2-5; D may be TRBD1 (7 bases). The CDR3 has 15 residues. V was clipped by 0 bases and J by 5 bases, with 13 bases between them. The germline V gene encodes CDR1 ENHRY and CDR2 SYGVKD. The CDR3 DNA reads TGTGCCATCAGTGAGTCGAAGGCAGGGGGGGAGACCCAGTACTTC. As protein: CAISESKAGGETQYF.